Described below is a single TCR beta chain sequence and its context. Its target is not known. These data originate in a study of shared clonotypes between healthy human individuals. Study as a whole: The donor pool was made up of two women and three men aged 18 to 49. There were three CD4 naive, three CD4 memory, two CD8 naive and one CD8 memory plates per donor. General observations from the study: Among the subsets, naive ones generally showed larger estimated richness than memory ones.

The CDR3 loop spans 15 amino acids. CDR1 and CDR2 from the germline V gene are SGHAT and FQNNGV. V shed 0 bases and J 1 base; nucleotides not matched to a gene: 3. CD45RO-negative cells were positively selected for CCR7, leaving out terminally differentiated effector memory CD45RA+ cells. The assay was immunoSEQ multiplex PCR, and TCRdb's table has in-frame clones only and misses some. The sample lists roughly 770,000 clones; about 96% were seen once. The V and J genes are TRBV11-2 and TRBJ2-7, with 7 bases lining up with TRBD2. The receptor was derived from a man in his thirties or forties in good health. The sample was naive CD8+ T cells sorted from blood. The CDR3 region has the DNA TGTGCCAGCAGCTTAGACTGGACTAGGTCCTACGAGCAGTACTTC. This sequence encodes CASSLDWTRSYEQYF. The full variable domain, completed using reference TRBV11-2 and TRBJ2-7, is EAGVAQSPRYKIIEKRQSVAFWCNPISGHATLYWYQQILGQGPKLLIQFQNNGVVDDSQLPKDRFSAERLKGVDSTLKIQPAKLEDSAVYLCASSLDWTRSYEQYFGPGTRLTVT.